This T cell receptor beta chain was identified during a study of human T cells and chemical hapten exposure. For the study at large: In the roughly 24-week study, patients were dosed weekly with diphenylcyclopropenone on the scalp throughout.

TCRdb ran MiXCR on the RACE reads and lists one entry per CDR3 protein. The profile shows roughly 380,000 distinct CDR3 sequences, around 5% of them singletons. This clonotype was detected only a few times. The CDR3 has 16 amino acids. With 0 bases removed from V and 0 bases from J, the gap between germline ends came to 12 bases. Germline CDR1 and CDR2: GTSNPN and SVGIG (reference sequence). As for time point: patch test 1, 2 weeks after DPC sensitization. The treatment here: therapeutic diphenylcyclopropenone sensitization with weekly scalp DPC. Alopecia patients between 18 and 70 years old and suitable for DPC were used as donors.

Sequenced material: whole blood, taken in connection with sensitization to the hapten diphenylcyclopropenone (DPC). This chain connects TRBV30 to TRBJ1-5; tentatively, D is TRBD1 (6 bases). The source of this sequence is a woman in her 50s with alopecia areata. Some clones in this sample may be carry-over from other donors' samples. CDR3 sequence: CAWSVDRHPSNQPQHF. CDR3 bases: TGTGCCTGGAGTGTCGACAGGCACCCTAGCAATCAGCCCCAGCATTTT.